Included here is one T cell receptor (beta chain) sequence, with context. Its antigen is unknown. Within one base of it there is no much larger clone, and no base qualities were kept. These data are taken from a study of blood T cell repertoires in COVID-19 (dated by TCRdb to 2020 to 2022). About the study as a whole: Collaborator samples came from the United States, Italy and Spain and covered acute and convalescent phases of COVID-19. The repertoires were released in a freely available public database intended as a resource for research on the immune response to SARS-CoV-2. The sample metadata nearly always contained a de-identified subject ID, COVID-19 status, age in years and sex. Where available, HLA class I and class II types were taken from metadata supplied by the sample provider and were not determined by assay-based typing. The samples were drawn from two sources: the first 160 participants of the ongoing ImmuneRACE study, and 1,000 to 1,500 subjects contributed by 6 global collaborators. The prospective study material was composed of cDNA or gDNA derived from T cells, B-cell-depleted T cells, or PBMCs. Deeply sampled blood TCRbeta repertoires from subjects exposed to, actively infected with, or recovered from COVID-19 were included in the dataset.

Overall study outcomes, separate from this receptor: How much clinical and demographic metadata was included differed by source and by participant, and the metadata was provided uncurated.

The CDR3 goes from the cysteine to the phenylalanine over 13 residues. Solely the CDR3 DNA is kept, with 39 bases framed from the first base. V is reduced by 1 base and J by 4 bases, leaving a spacing of 7 bases between them. The immunoSEQ Assay, a bias-controlled multiplex PCR, was used to amplify TCRbeta CDR3 regions from genomic DNA. Processing in the source paper ran as follows. The number of nucleated cells in each sample was estimated from the amplification of reference gene primers within the assay. To quantify the absolute abundance of each unique TCRbeta CDR3 rearrangement, sequence reads were collapsed and filtered. For each sample, productive Simpson clonality was calculated as the square root of Simpson's diversity index across productive rearrangements. The clones in this table, taken by TCRdb from immuneACCESS, are in-frame only. Not every clone is retained; where verified, under half of the shortfall comes from an unresolved V gene, and the cause of the rest is unknown. That table supplies the V and J calls and clone size; D and trimming were determined from the DNA. The sample table lists 130,000 to 150,000 clones, approximately 88% of them with a count of one. Nearly 0.95% of the sample is held by the ten biggest clonotypes.

Collaborating institutions collected whole blood in K2EDTA tubes following their own protocols. For TCRbeta analysis, collaborator samples were shipped as frozen whole blood, as isolated PBMCs, or as DNA extracted from either sample type. The receptor was derived from a woman aged 45-65 years with acute or convalescent COVID-19. The chain couples TRBV12-3 or TRBV12-4 to TRBJ1-2; 5 matching bases give a weak D call of TRBD1. Sequences were obtained from peripheral blood. Read as DNA, the sequence is TGTGCCAGCAGTTTAGGACAGTTCTATGGCTACACCTTC. Its translation reads: CASSLGQFYGYTF.